Below are 27 T cell receptor beta chains sequenced from a single sample in a study of cytomegalovirus exposure and HLA in healthy donors. PCR primers comprised 60 Vbeta and 13 Jbeta primers. Using immunoSEQ multiplex PCR, the repertoire was profiled, and TCRdb retains in-frame clones only, with some absent. This sample has about 130,000 clones, with 77% found just once. Input material: PBMCs. The receptors stem from a male donor in good health and CMV-seropositive.

J is TRBJ2-5 and V is TRBV4-2, with 11 positions matching TRBD2. The CDR3 spans 15 residues. V shed 2 bases, J shed 4 bases, and the junction held 3 bases outside the gene matches. In germline, CDR1 is LGHNA, CDR2 YNFKEQ. The CDR3 coding sequence is TGTGCCAGCAGCCAACTAGCGGGGGGTGGAGAGACCCAGTACTTC. Protein product: CASSQLAGGGETQYF.

Here the CDR3 DNA reads TGTGCCAGCAGTAGGACAGGGGGCGAGCAGTACTTC. This gives the protein CASSRTGGEQYF. The V call is TRBV6-5, the J call TRBJ2-7, with 10 positions matching TRBD1. This CDR3 contains 12 residues. J was trimmed by 6 bases and V by 5 bases; bases with no gene match: 1. CDR1 MNHEY and CDR2 SVGAGI come from the germline V gene.

Remarks on this clone: Sequence at one end of the junction differs from germline and may be a read error. The V and J genes are TRBV7-9 and TRBJ2-7; D is perhaps TRBD1 (5 bases). The CDR3 covers 15 residues. Germline CDR1 and CDR2: SEHNR and FQNEAQ (reference sequence). Here the CDR3 DNA reads TGTTCCAGCAGCCTGGACATGTCGGGCTCCTACGAGCAGTACTTC. Encoded protein: CSSSLDMSGSYEQYF.

The V call is TRBV19, the J call TRBJ1-2, with 9 bases that match TRBD1. The germline V gene encodes CDR1 LNHDA and CDR2 SQIVND (reference sequence). The trim removed 7 bases at V and 4 bases at J, leaving 10 bases unmatched. The CDR3 covers 15 residues. The CDR3 DNA sequence: TGTGCCAGTACCCACGAGTGGGACAGGGTCTATGGCTACACCTTC. Translated: CASTHEWDRVYGYTF.

This clone was counted once. V is TRBV5-1 and J is TRBJ1-1; 9 nucleotides line up with TRBD1. The germline V gene encodes CDR1 SGHRS and CDR2 YFSETQ. CDR3 length: 14 residues. The V gene end was trimmed by 2 bases and the J gene end by 10 bases; junction bases not matched to a gene: 9. CDR3 nucleotide sequence: TGCGCCAGCAGCTTCCAACAGGGGGCCGGGGCAGCTTTCTTT. It yields the protein CASSFQQGAGAAFF.

This clone was picked up a small number of times. V and J are TRBV6-6 and TRBJ1-1, with D unresolved. Per germline, CDR1 MNHNY and CDR2 SVGAGI (reference sequence). The length of the CDR3 is 13 residues. The V gene lost 4 bases and the J gene lost 0 bases, with 6 bases spanning the gap. CDR3 region: CASSSRVNTEAFF. The CDR3 coding sequence is TGTGCCAGCAGTTCTCGAGTGAACACTGAAGCTTTCTTT.

This clone was seen only once. V gene TRBV9 combines with J gene TRBJ1-1; 8 bases match TRBD1. Germline V gives CDR1 SGDLS, CDR2 YYNGEE. After removal of 2 bases from V and 7 bases from J, the junction contained 7 bases not matched to a gene. The CDR3 has 14 residues. CDR3 loop: CASSVTGESSEAFF. The CDR3 nucleotides read TGTGCCAGCAGCGTGACAGGGGAGTCAAGTGAAGCTTTCTTT.

V and J are TRBV18 and TRBJ2-5; 9 nucleotides agree with TRBD1. The J call is in doubt because the DNA end fits TRBJ2-7 better. The CDR3 covers 14 residues. Germline CDR1 reads KGHSH; CDR2 reads LQKENI. The CDR3 is CASSPDRGFYEQYF. The CDR3 DNA reads as TGTGCCAGCTCACCGGACAGGGGCTTCTACGAGCAGTACTTC.

Here the CDR3 DNA reads TGTGCCAGCTCGCCTAGCGGGGGCGGAGAGACCCAGTACTTC. Protein: CASSPSGGGETQYF. The V call is TRBV18, the J call TRBJ2-5; TRBD2 aligns across 10 bases. The CDR3 spans 14 residues. V shed 6 bases, J shed 4 bases, and the junction held 5 bases outside the gene matches. Germline CDR1 KGHSH, CDR2 LQKENI.

This chain joins TRBV9 and TRBJ2-7; 8 bases fit TRBD1. V lost 3 bases, J lost 2 bases, and 7 bases stayed unmatched. Germline V gene lookup returns CDR1 SGDLS and CDR2 YYNGEE. The CDR3 contains 15 residues. The CDR3 coding sequence is TGTGCCAGCAGCGCAGGGGGCTCCCCCACCTACGAGCAGTACTTC. Translated, it gives CASSAGGSPTYEQYF. The complete variable domain, with remaining parts taken from reference TRBV9 and TRBJ2-7, reads DSGVTQTPKHLITATGQRVTLRCSPRSGDLSVYWYQQSLDQGLQFLIQYYNGEERAKGNILERFSAQQFPDLHSELNLSSLELGDSALYFCASSAGGSPTYEQYFGPGTRLTVT.

V is TRBV27 and J is TRBJ2-7, with 9 bases aligning to TRBD2. Per germline, CDR1 MNHEY and CDR2 SMNVEV (reference sequence). V trimming: 5 bases; J trimming: 3 bases; junction bases outside the gene matches: 8. CDR3 length equals 15 residues. The CDR3 nucleotides read TGTGCCAGCAGTCCGAGCGGGGGGTTGGTCTACGAGCAGTACTTC. This sequence encodes CASSPSGGLVYEQYF.

This clone showed up just once. The CDR3 reads CASSGWDRRQETQYF. CDR3 DNA sequence: TGTGCCAGCAGCGGGTGGGACAGGCGACAAGAGACCCAGTACTTC. The chain is built from TRBV7-9 and TRBJ2-5, with TRBD1 matching 8 bases. V was pared by 5 bases and J by 2 bases, with 7 bases of the junction left unmatched. Per the germline V gene, CDR1 is SEHNR and CDR2 is FQNEAQ (reference sequence). CDR3 length: 15 amino acids.

The chain combines TRBV29-1 with TRBJ2-3; D is possibly TRBD1 (5 bases). V was trimmed by 4 bases and J by 4 bases, leaving 9 bases between them. The CDR3 covers 12 residues. Germline V gives CDR1 SQVTM, CDR2 ANQGSEA. The CDR3 DNA follows: TGCAGCGTTGGGGGCGGTGCAGATACGCAGTATTTT. Protein product: CSVGGGADTQYF.

This chain connects TRBV28 to TRBJ2-7, with 7 positions matching TRBD1. With 6 bases clipped from V and 0 bases from J, the junction kept 11 bases outside the gene matches. The CDR3 is 16 amino acids. Germline V gene sequence: CDR1 MDHEN, CDR2 SYDVKM. CDR3 coding DNA: TGTGCCAGCAGCCCTGCGACAGGGAGAAGCTCCTACGAGCAGTACTTC. Protein: CASSPATGRSSYEQYF.

The rearrangement links TRBV28 to TRBJ1-2; maybe TRBD1 (5 bases). The CDR3 has 14 residues. In germline, CDR1 is MDHEN, CDR2 SYDVKM. Trimming stripped 6 bases from V and 6 bases from J, with 17 bases between. The DNA of the CDR3 is TGTGCCAGCAGCATGGTGGGGGAGGAGGATGGCTACACCTTC. Its protein product is CASSMVGEEDGYTF.

Regarding this clone: Other DNA sequences of this sample code for an identical CDR3. This sequence joins TRBV13 and TRBJ2-7; TRBD1 matches at 9 bases. With 10 bases clipped from V and 6 bases from J, the junction kept 13 bases outside the gene matches. This CDR3 contains 14 residues. Germline assignment: CDR1 PRHDT and CDR2 FYEKMQ (reference sequence). This CDR3 reads CATRPTGGPLEQYF. CDR3 sequence (DNA): TGTGCCACCAGGCCGACAGGGGGTCCCCTCGAGCAGTACTTC.

With respect to this clone: The junction departs from germline at one end; a sequencing error may be responsible. The V gene is TRBV28, the J gene TRBJ2-6; D might be TRBD1 (7 bases). The CDR3 consists of 17 residues. Germline V CDR1 and CDR2: MDHEN, SYDVKM. CDR3 sequence (DNA): TGTGCCAGCAGTTCCCCAGGGGGTTCGGGCGGGGCCAACGGCCTGACTTTC. Translating it yields CASSSPGGSGGANGLTF. The variable domain in full, completed from reference TRBV28 and TRBJ2-6, reads DVKVTQSSRYLVKRTGEKVFLECVQDMDHENMFWYRQDPGLGLRLIYFSYDVKMKEKGDIPEGYSVSREKKERFSLILESASTNQTSMYLCASSSPGGSGGANGLTFGAGSRLTVL.

The genes are TRBV19 and TRBJ2-2; tentatively, D is TRBD2 (6 bases). Germline loops: CDR1 LNHDA, CDR2 SQIVND (reference sequence). The V and J ends lost 4 bases and 3 bases respectively, with 12 bases between them. The CDR3 has 15 amino acids. CDR3 amino acids: CASSRDLEDTGELFF. In nucleotides, the CDR3 is TGTGCCAGTAGTAGGGACTTGGAGGACACCGGGGAGCTGTTTTTT.

The V gene is TRBV19, the J gene TRBJ2-5; 11 positions agree with TRBD2. This CDR3 contains 16 residues. Germline CDR1 is LNHDA and CDR2 is SQIVND (reference sequence). V lost 6 bases, J lost 6 bases, and 12 bases stayed unmatched. The CDR3: CASSPIVAGGVKTQYF. CDR3 sequence (DNA): TGTGCCAGTAGCCCAATAGTAGCGGGAGGGGTAAAGACCCAGTACTTC.

V usage is TRBV7-3 and J usage is TRBJ1-1; D might be TRBD1 (6 bases). The length of the CDR3 is 16 residues. CDR1 is SGHTA and CDR2 is FQGTGA in the germline V gene. V shed 4 bases and J shed 3 bases, with 18 bases lying between them. CDR3: CASSSRGLSHYTEAFF. DNA for the CDR3: TGTGCCAGCAGCTCGCGGGGGCTAAGTCATTACACTGAAGCTTTCTTT.

V is TRBV11-1 and J is TRBJ2-1; TRBD2 matches 10 bases. The CDR3 spans 17 residues. Germline CDR1 is SGHAT and CDR2 is FQDESV (reference sequence). The J segment lost 0 bases and the V segment lost 1 base, leaving 3 bases of the junction unmatched. CDR3 loop: CASSLGSSGSSYNEQFF. The CDR3 nucleotides are TGTGCCAGCAGCTTAGGTTCTAGCGGGAGCTCCTACAATGAGCAGTTCTTC.

The CDR3 here is CASSLTDSYGYTF. The CDR3 region has the DNA TGTGCCAGCAGCTTGACCGACAGCTATGGCTACACCTTC. The chain uses TRBV5-5 and TRBJ1-2, with D possibly TRBD1 on 5 matching bases. Trimming took off 1 base at V and 4 bases at J, with 8 bases between the two ends. This CDR3 has 13 residues. CDR1 SGHKS and CDR2 YYEKEE come from the germline V gene (reference sequence). The full variable domain, completed using reference TRBV5-5 and TRBJ1-2, is DAGVTQSPTHLIKTRGQQVTLRCSPISGHKSVSWYQQVLGQGPQFIFQYYEKEERGRGNFPDRFSARQFPNYSSELNVNALLLGDSALYLCASSLTDSYGYTFGSGTRLTVV.

The genes are TRBV18 and TRBJ2-7; D is perhaps TRBD1 (6 bases). This CDR3 region has 15 residues. Germline V gene data show CDR1 as KGHSH and CDR2 as LQKENI. Between the trimmed V and J ends, which lost 3 bases and 5 bases, there was a span of 17 bases. This chain's CDR3 is CASSPYGAGDHEQYF. The CDR3 coding sequence is TGTGCCAGCTCACCCTATGGCGCAGGGGACCACGAGCAGTACTTC.

CDR3: CASSQVRTDPYGYTF. Here the CDR3 DNA reads TGCGCCAGCAGCCAAGTCAGGACAGATCCATATGGCTACACCTTC. The chain is built from TRBV4-3 and TRBJ1-2, with D maybe TRBD1 (6 bases). CDR3 length: 15 amino acids. Trimming took 1 base from V and 5 from J, leaving 14 bases between them. The V gene's germline CDR1 is LGHNA and CDR2 YSLEER.

This clone came up a few times. This chain uses TRBV6-5 with TRBJ1-5; D perhaps matches TRBD1 (6 bases). Germline V gene lookup returns CDR1 MNHEY and CDR2 SVGAGI. The CDR3 loop spans 15 amino acids. V lost 5 bases and J lost 4, with 15 bases in between. This CDR3 reads CASSHRDGINQPQHF. CDR3 DNA sequence: TGTGCCAGCAGTCACAGGGATGGGATAAATCAGCCCCAGCATTTT.

The CDR3 nucleotides read TGCGCCAGCAGCTTGGTTCGCGGTTCTGGGGGCTACACCTTC. Its protein product is CASSLVRGSGGYTF. The chain is built from TRBV5-1 and TRBJ1-2; D gene uncertain. Germline assignment: CDR1 SGHRS and CDR2 YFSETQ. The CDR3 consists of 14 residues. V dropped 0 bases and J dropped 8 bases, with 14 bases sitting between them.

This rearrangement joins TRBV18 to TRBJ1-3, with D tentatively TRBD1 (6 bases). Trimming removed 3 bases at V and 2 bases at J, with 14 bases between. CDR3 size: 16 residues. The germline V gene encodes CDR1 KGHSH and CDR2 LQKENI. The CDR3 sequence: CASSPETGWAGNTIYF. In DNA form, the CDR3 reads TGTGCCAGCTCACCGGAAACAGGGTGGGCTGGAAACACCATATATTTT.